This T cell receptor (beta chain) is from a study of low-dose radiotherapy and immunotherapy resistance in tumors. Study-level background: Intravenous cyclophosphamide at 200 mg/m2 preceded radiation and immunotherapy by one day, every two weeks.

V shed 1 base, J shed 4 bases, and the junction held 2 bases outside the gene matches. The V gene's germline CDR1 is MGHRA and CDR2 YSYEKL. The CDR3 consists of 15 residues. First-strand cDNA relied on TRAV- and TRBV-specific primers spanning alpha and beta chains. The authors ran 15 to 20 PCR cycles to amplify TCRs with a constant-region primer and V-primer adapter. Via MiXCR, TCRdb re-called the reads, giving one row per CDR3 protein. The table shows about 30,000 distinct CDR3 sequences, with 45% to 55% occurring only once. Documented time point: after trial treatment. The treatment was: LDRT plus nivolumab, ipilimumab, low-dose cyclophosphamide and aspirin (RACIN trial). Patients eligible had advanced solid tumors without tumor-infiltrating lymphocytes.

The source of this sequence is a male donor with gallbladder cancer. The chain recombines TRBV4-1 with TRBJ2-5, with 11 bases aligning to TRBD2. The sample in question was PBMCs, obtained after low-dose radiotherapy plus immunotherapy. The CDR3 sequence: CASSQVGTSGETQYF. Here the CDR3 DNA reads TGCGCCAGCAGCCAAGTAGGGACTAGCGGAGAGACCCAGTACTTC.